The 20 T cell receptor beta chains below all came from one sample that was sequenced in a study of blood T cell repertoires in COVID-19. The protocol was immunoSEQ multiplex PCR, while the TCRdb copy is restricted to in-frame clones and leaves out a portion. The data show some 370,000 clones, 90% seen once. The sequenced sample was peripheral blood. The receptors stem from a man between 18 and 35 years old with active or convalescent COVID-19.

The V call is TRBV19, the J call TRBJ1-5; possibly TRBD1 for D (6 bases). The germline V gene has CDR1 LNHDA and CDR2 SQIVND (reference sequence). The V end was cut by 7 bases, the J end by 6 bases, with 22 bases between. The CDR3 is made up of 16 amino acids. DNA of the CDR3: TGTGCCAGTACCGCGATAGAGAGAGGGGGGGGTCAGCCCCAGCATTTT. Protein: CASTAIERGGGQPQHF.

The CDR3 DNA follows: TGTGCCAGCAGCCTAGAAGGAGGGTACACTGAAGCTTTCTTT. This codes for CASSLEGGYTEAFF. V usage is TRBV7-3 and J usage is TRBJ1-1, with D hard to call. Trimming stripped 5 bases from V and 3 bases from J, with 13 bases between. The CDR3 extends over 14 amino acids. Germline V gene lookup returns CDR1 SGHTA and CDR2 FQGTGA.

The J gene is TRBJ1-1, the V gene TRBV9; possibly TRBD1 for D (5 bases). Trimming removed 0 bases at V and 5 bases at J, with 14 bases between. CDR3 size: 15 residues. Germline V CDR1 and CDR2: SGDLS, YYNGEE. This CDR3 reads CASSVAPGRETEAFF. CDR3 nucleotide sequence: TGTGCCAGCAGCGTAGCTCCAGGGAGGGAAACTGAAGCTTTCTTT. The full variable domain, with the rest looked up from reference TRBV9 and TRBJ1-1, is DSGVTQTPKHLITATGQRVTLRCSPRSGDLSVYWYQQSLDQGLQFLIQYYNGEERAKGNILERFSAQQFPDLHSELNLSSLELGDSALYFCASSVAPGRETEAFFGQGTRLTVV.

CDR3 protein: CASSLASRAGADTQYF. CDR3 DNA sequence: TGTGCCAGCAGCTTAGCGTCTCGGGCGGGAGCAGATACGCAGTATTTT. This sequence joins TRBV7-8 and TRBJ2-3, with 7 bases aligning to TRBD2. The CDR3 loop spans 16 amino acids. Germline assignment: CDR1 SGHVS and CDR2 FQNEAQ. The V segment lost 0 bases and the J segment 4 bases; nucleotides outside the gene matches: 7.

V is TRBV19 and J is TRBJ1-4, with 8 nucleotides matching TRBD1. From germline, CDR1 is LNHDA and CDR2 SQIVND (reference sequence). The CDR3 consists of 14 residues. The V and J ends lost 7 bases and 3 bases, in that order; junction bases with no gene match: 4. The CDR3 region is CASNQGAANEKLFF. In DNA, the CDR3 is TGTGCCAGTAATCAGGGGGCGGCTAATGAAAAACTGTTTTTT.

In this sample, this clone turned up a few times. CDR3 amino acids: CASRETPVGNEKLFF. The CDR3 region has the DNA TGTGCCAGCAGGGAGACCCCGGTTGGTAATGAAAAACTGTTTTTT. The chain links TRBV28 to TRBJ1-4; D gene uncertain. This CDR3 has 15 residues. Germline V gene lookup returns CDR1 MDHEN and CDR2 SYDVKM. V shed 6 bases and J shed 4 bases, with 15 bases lying between them.

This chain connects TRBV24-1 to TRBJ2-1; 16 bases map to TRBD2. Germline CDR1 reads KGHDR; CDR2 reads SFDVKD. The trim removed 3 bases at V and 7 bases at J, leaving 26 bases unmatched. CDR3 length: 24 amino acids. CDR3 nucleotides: TGTGCCACCAGTGATCCCGTTCCACGTGGACAGGGGGCGAGGGGACTAGCGGGAGGGAATGAGCAGTTCTTC. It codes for CATSDPVPRGQGARGLAGGNEQFF.

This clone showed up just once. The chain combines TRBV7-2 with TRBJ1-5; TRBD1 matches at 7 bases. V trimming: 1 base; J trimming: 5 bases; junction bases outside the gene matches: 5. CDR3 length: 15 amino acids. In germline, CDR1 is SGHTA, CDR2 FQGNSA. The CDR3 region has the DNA TGTGCCAGCAGCTTAGTTAGCAGGGGGGATCAGCCCCAGCATTTT. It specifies CASSLVSRGDQPQHF.

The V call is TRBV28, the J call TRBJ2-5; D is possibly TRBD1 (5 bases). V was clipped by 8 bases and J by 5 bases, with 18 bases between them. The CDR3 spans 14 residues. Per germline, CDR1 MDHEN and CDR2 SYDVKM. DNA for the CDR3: TGTGCCAGCTCAACCCTAGGGGTCGGGGAGACCCAGTACTTC. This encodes CASSTLGVGETQYF.

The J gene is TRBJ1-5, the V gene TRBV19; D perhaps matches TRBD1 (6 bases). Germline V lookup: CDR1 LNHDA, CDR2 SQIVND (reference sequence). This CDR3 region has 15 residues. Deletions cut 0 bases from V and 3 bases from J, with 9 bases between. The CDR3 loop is CASSIERTVNQPQHF. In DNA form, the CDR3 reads TGTGCCAGTAGTATAGAAAGGACAGTCAATCAGCCCCAGCATTTT.

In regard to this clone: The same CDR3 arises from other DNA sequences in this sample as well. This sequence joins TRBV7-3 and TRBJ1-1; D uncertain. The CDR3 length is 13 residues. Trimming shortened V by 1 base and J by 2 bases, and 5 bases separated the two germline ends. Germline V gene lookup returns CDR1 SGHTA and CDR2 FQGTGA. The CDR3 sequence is CASSLRQNTEAFF. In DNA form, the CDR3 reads TGTGCCAGCAGCTTAAGGCAAAACACTGAAGCTTTCTTT.

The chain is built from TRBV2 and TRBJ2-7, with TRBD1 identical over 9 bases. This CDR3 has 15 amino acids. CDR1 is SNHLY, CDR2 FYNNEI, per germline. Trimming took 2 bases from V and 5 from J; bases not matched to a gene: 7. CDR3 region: CASSETRRTGDEQYF. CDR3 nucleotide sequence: TGTGCCAGCAGTGAAACGAGGAGGACAGGGGACGAGCAGTACTTC.

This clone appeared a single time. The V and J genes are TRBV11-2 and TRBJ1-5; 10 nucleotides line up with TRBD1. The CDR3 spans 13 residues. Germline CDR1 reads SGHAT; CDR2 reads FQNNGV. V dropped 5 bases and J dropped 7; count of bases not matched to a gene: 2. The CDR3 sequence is CASSRGQGQPQHF. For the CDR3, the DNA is TGTGCCAGCAGCCGGGGACAGGGGCAGCCCCAGCATTTT.

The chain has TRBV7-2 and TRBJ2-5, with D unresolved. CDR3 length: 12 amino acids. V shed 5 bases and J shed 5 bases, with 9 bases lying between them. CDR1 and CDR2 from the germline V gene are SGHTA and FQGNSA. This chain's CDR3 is CASSPSEETQYF. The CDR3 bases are TGTGCCAGCAGCCCAAGTGAGGAGACCCAGTACTTC.

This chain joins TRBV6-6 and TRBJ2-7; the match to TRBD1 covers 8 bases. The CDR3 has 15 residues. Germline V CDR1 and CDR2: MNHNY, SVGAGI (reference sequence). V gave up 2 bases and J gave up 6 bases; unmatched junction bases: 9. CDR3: CASSYPTPGGGEQYF. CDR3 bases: TGTGCCAGCAGTTACCCCACCCCAGGGGGCGGCGAGCAGTACTTC.

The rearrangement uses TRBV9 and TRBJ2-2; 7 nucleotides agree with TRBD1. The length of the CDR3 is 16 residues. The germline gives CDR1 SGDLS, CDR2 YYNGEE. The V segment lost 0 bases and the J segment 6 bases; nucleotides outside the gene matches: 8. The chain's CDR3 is CASSVEGAGGAGELFF. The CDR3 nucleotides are TGTGCCAGCAGCGTAGAGGGGGCGGGCGGTGCCGGGGAGCTGTTTTTT.

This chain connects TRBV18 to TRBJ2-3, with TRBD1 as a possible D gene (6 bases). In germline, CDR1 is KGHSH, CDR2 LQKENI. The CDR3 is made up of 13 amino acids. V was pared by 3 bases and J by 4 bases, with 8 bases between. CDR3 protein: CASSPQGSDTQYF. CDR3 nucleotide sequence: TGTGCCAGCTCACCCCAGGGGTCAGATACGCAGTATTTT.

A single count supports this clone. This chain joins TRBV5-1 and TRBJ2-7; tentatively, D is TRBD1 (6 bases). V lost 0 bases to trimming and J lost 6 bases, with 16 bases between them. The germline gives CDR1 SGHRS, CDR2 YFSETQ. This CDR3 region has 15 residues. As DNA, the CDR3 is TGCGCCAGCAGCTTGGTGGGGGCGGAGAGGGCCGAGCAGTACTTC. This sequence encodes CASSLVGAERAEQYF.

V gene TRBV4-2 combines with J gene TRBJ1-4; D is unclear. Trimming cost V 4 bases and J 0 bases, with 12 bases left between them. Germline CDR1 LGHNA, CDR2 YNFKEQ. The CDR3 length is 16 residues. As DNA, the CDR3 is TGTGCCAGCAGCCCAAGTGGCTCACCAACTAATGAAAAACTGTTTTTT. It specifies CASSPSGSPTNEKLFF.

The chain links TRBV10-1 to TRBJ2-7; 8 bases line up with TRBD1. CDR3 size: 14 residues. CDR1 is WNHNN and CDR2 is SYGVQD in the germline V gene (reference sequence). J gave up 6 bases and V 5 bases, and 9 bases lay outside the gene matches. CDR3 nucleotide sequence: TGCGCCAGCAGTAATTCGGACAGGGTCCTCGAGCAGTACTTC. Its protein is CASSNSDRVLEQYF.